This is a list of T cell receptor beta chains from one sample in a study of response to subunit inactivated influenza vaccine. Via MiXCR, TCRdb re-called the RT-PCR reads, giving one row per CDR3 protein. The sample carries more than 700,000 distinct CDR3 sequences, 21% recorded once. The sequences come from PBMCs from blood, collected around 5 days after vaccination. The source of these receptors is a man aged 50-60 years who received an inactivated influenza vaccine. The CDR3 runs from the conserved cysteine through the conserved F or W. D genes are given only for firm matches. Clone size appears in some rows only: once, few, many, or a class for an expanded clone.

J | D | size | V | length | DNA | CDR3
TRBJ2-1 | . | . | TRBV24-1 | 17 | TGTGCCACCAGTGATTTGCAGGGGCGGGAAGGTCACAATGAGCAGTTCTTC | CATSDLQGREGHNEQFF
TRBJ2-1 | TRBD2 | . | TRBV7-9 | 12 | TGTGCCAGCAGCAGACTAGCGTATGAGCAGTTCTTC | CASSRLAYEQFF
TRBJ2-2 | . | . | TRBV15 | 13 | TGTGCCACCAGCAGAGGGTACACCGGGGAGCTGTTTTTT | CATSRGYTGELFF
TRBJ2-7 | . | few | TRBV15 | 14 | TGTGCCACCCAGAGTGATCAGCTCTCCACGGAGCAGTACTTC | CATQSDQLSTEQYF
TRBJ1-5 | . | many | TRBV12-3/TRBV12-4 | 15 | TGTGCCAGCAGCCTCGGGGGAGCAAGCAATCAGCCCCAGCATTTT | CASSLGGASNQPQHF
TRBJ1-5 | . | few | TRBV5-8 | 14 | TGTGCCAGCAGCCCCGCCCATAGCAATCAGCCCCAGCATTTT | CASSPAHSNQPQHF
TRBJ2-1 | . | . | TRBV3-1 | 15 | TGTGCCAGCAGCCAACAGCGGAGCTCCTACAATGAGCAGTTCTTC | CASSQQRSSYNEQFF
TRBJ2-1 | TRBD1 | few | TRBV12-3/TRBV12-4 | 12 | TGTGCCAGCAGTTCCGGGACAGGGCCGCCGTTCTTC | CASSSGTGPPFF
TRBJ1-1 | . | . | TRBV5-1 | 16 | TGCGCCAGCAGCCTGGCGGGGGGCGCGGCGAACACTGAAGCTTTCTTT | CASSLAGGAANTEAFF
TRBJ2-2 | TRBD2 | few | TRBV7-3 | 18 | TGTGCCAGCAGCTTAACCAGTCTAGCGGGAGGTGACACCGGGGAGCTGTTTTTT | CASSLTSLAGGDTGELFF
TRBJ2-3 | TRBD2 | few | TRBV11-1 | 18 | TGTGCCAGCAGCACTACAAGACTAGCGGGAGAGTTCACAGATACGCAGTATTTT | CASSTTRLAGEFTDTQYF
TRBJ2-1 | . | . | TRBV12-3/TRBV12-4 | 14 | TGTGCCAGCAGCACTATACAGGGATGGGGTGAGCAGTTCTTC | CASSTIQGWGEQFF
TRBJ1-1 | . | few | TRBV6-6 | 13 | TGTGCCAGCAGCCTTGGGCCCAGCACTGAAGCTTTCTTT | CASSLGPSTEAFF
TRBJ1-6 | . | few | TRBV6-1 | 14 | TGTGCCAGCAGCCGCATTGGGGTTGGGTCACCCCTCCACTTT | CASSRIGVGSPLHF
TRBJ2-1 | TRBD1 | once | TRBV2 | 19 | TGTGCCAGCAGGGGGACAGGGGGCCTTTTCGGGAGCTCCTACAATGAGCAGTTCTTC | CASRGTGGLFGSSYNEQFF
TRBJ1-1 | . | few | TRBV15 | 14 | TGTGCCACCAGCAGAGTCCCGGAGGGCACTGAAGCTTTCTTT | CATSRVPEGTEAFF
TRBJ2-3 | . | few | TRBV20-1 | 9 | TGCAGTGCTATGGATACGCAGTATTTT | CSAMDTQYF
TRBJ1-1 | . | . | TRBV28 | 13 | TGTGCCAGCACCAACAGAGTGAACACTGAAGCTTTCTTT | CASTNRVNTEAFF
TRBJ2-5 | . | . | TRBV4-3 | 14 | TGCGCCAGCAGCCGTCTTGGGCGCCAAGAGACCCAGTACTTC | CASSRLGRQETQYF
TRBJ1-5 | . | . | TRBV20-1 | 12 | TGCAGTGCTTCAGGGGCTGCGCAGCCCCAGCATTTT | CSASGAAQPQHF
TRBJ1-2 | . | many | TRBV12-3/TRBV12-4 | 15 | TGTGCCAGCAGTCCTACCCTCGGGGGTAACTATGGCTACACCTTC | CASSPTLGGNYGYTF
TRBJ2-3 | TRBD2 | few | TRBV18 | 14 | TGTGCCAGCTCACGCGGGAGGGCCGAAGATACGCAGTATTTT | CASSRGRAEDTQYF
TRBJ1-5 | . | . | TRBV28 | 14 | TGTGCCAGCATCCCCCATCTGGGCAATCAGCCCCAGCATTTT | CASIPHLGNQPQHF
TRBJ2-2 | . | . | TRBV28 | 15 | TGTGCCAGCACCTCCGGGACACCGAACACCGGGGAGCTGTTTTTT | CASTSGTPNTGELFF
TRBJ2-7 | . | . | TRBV20-1 | 12 | TGCAGTGCTATCAAGTCCAGCTACGAGCAGTACTTC | CSAIKSSYEQYF
TRBJ2-7 | TRBD1 | few | TRBV6-1 | 14 | TGTGCCAGCGTAAGGGACAGGGGAAACTACGAGCAGTACTTC | CASVRDRGNYEQYF
TRBJ1-5 | TRBD1 | . | TRBV6-2/TRBV6-3 | 13 | TGTGCCAGCGACAGGGGTCGGGATCAGCCCCAGCATTTT | CASDRGRDQPQHF
TRBJ1-6 | . | . | TRBV5-1 | 15 | TGCGCCAGCAGCTTGGGGTATGACAGAGGCTCACCCCTCCACTTT | CASSLGYDRGSPLHF
TRBJ2-5 | TRBD2 | . | TRBV11-2 | 16 | TGTGCCAGCAGCTCCCTAGCGGGAGCTACTCCAGGGACCCAGTACTTC | CASSSLAGATPGTQYF
TRBJ1-5 | . | few | TRBV4-1 | 17 | TGCGCCAGCAGCCAAGAAGGTGGGCAGGTCGGCAATCAGCCCCAGCATTTT | CASSQEGGQVGNQPQHF
TRBJ2-1 | TRBD2 | few | TRBV24-1 | 19 | TGTGCCACCAGTGATCCCAATACCCGACTAGCGGGAGTAGGTGGTGAGCAGTTCTTC | CATSDPNTRLAGVGGEQFF
TRBJ2-1 | . | . | TRBV5-1 | 15 | TGCGCCAGCAGCTTGGCGGGGACGGCAAACAATGAGCAGTTCTTC | CASSLAGTANNEQFF
TRBJ2-7 | TRBD2 | few | TRBV4-3 | 15 | TGCGCCAGCAGCCAAGGGCGCGGGGGGTTTTACGAGCAGTACTTC | CASSQGRGGFYEQYF
TRBJ2-1 | TRBD1 | few | TRBV20-1 | 17 | TGCAGTGCTAGAGGTGGGGTTCGGACAGGCACCTACAATGAGCAGTTCTTC | CSARGGVRTGTYNEQFF
TRBJ1-2 | . | . | TRBV9 | 15 | TGTGCCAGCACACTCTCCCGGGACCCTTTCTTGGGCTACACCTTC | CASTLSRDPFLGYTF
TRBJ2-3 | . | few | TRBV21-1 | 17 | TGTGCCAGCAGCAAGGCCGAGACTAGCGGAGGCACAGATACGCAGTATTTT | CASSKAETSGGTDTQYF
TRBJ2-1 | TRBD2 | few | TRBV20-1 | 16 | TGCAGTGCTACCCAGCTACTAGCGGGGTTCGCCAATGAGCAGTTCTTC | CSATQLLAGFANEQFF
TRBJ2-1 | TRBD2 | . | TRBV29-1 | 18 | TGCAGCGTTGAAGTCCTCTTAGCGGGATATAGGTCCTACAATGAGCAGTTCTTC | CSVEVLLAGYRSYNEQFF
TRBJ2-7 | TRBD1 | . | TRBV24-1 | 16 | TGTGCCACCAGTGGCGGAACCGGGACAGGGAACTACGAGCAGTACTTC | CATSGGTGTGNYEQYF
TRBJ2-3 | . | few | TRBV5-1 | 14 | TGCGCCAGCAGTACCCAGAGTAGCACAGATACGCAGTATTTT | CASSTQSSTDTQYF
TRBJ2-1 | . | . | TRBV20-1 | 13 | TGCAGTGCTAGCGGCGGGACCCCGGGTGAGCAGTTCTTC | CSASGGTPGEQFF